This TCR beta chain was profiled in a study of cytomegalovirus exposure and HLA in healthy donors. In the study overall: An analysis done earlier identified almost 120 million unique TCR beta sequences from about 180 million T cells. General study findings and limits: Analysis was performed later, and it showed HLA-associated TCR beta chains to be more clonally expanded than equally common others. Association of a missense DCLRE1C variant with TCR beta V- and J-gene trimming was reported in a later analysis.

PCR used 60 Vbeta primers and 13 Jbeta primers. As handled by the study authors: In a later analysis, the count reached 75 million to 90 million unique TCR beta chains, with 8.5 million to 14 million shared. Profiled with immunoSEQ multiplex PCR; TCRdb holds only in-frame clones, not every one. That table gives V, J and clone size, and the DNA gave D and trimming. The sample includes more than 110,000 clones, approximately 80% of them seen just once. For this clone: Its target is not known.

Germline V gene sequence: CDR1 LNHDA, CDR2 SQIVND (reference sequence). V lost 10 bases, J lost 3 bases, and 18 bases stayed unmatched. CDR3 length equals 17 residues. The material sequenced was PBMCs. The TCR was taken from a male donor in good health and CMV-seronegative. The gene calls are TRBV19 and TRBJ1-2; 9 bases fit TRBD1. CDR3 nucleotides: TGTGCCACCTTTAACAGGGGGCGAACTCGGTCGGACTATGGCTACACCTTC. The encoded protein is CATFNRGRTRSDYGYTF. Variable domain in full (rest from reference TRBV19 and TRBJ1-2): DGGITQSPKYLFRKEGQNVTLSCEQNLNHDAMYWYRQDPGQGLRLIYYSQIVNDFQKGDIAEGYSVSREKKESFPLTVTSAQKNPTAFYLCATFNRGRTRSDYGYTFGSGTRLTVV.